This TCR beta chain was sequenced in a study of early T cells in non-severe SARS-CoV-2 infection. Study information: Sequenced material consisted of bulk RNA (from unsorted whole blood), and chains were unpaired.

This clonotype was picked up many times. Its antigen remains unknown. In the library, individual cDNA molecules carried attached unique molecular identifiers. One entry per CDR3 protein, called by TCRdb with MiXCR from the 5' RACE reads. The sample lists tens of thousands of distinct CDR3 sequences, roughly an eighth occurring once. General study points: The VDJdb matching leaned toward anti-spike CD8 responses and overlooked private and CD4 specificities.

Sequences were obtained from whole blood. The source of this sequence is an adult who was a healthcare worker with PCR-confirmed SARS-CoV-2 infection or an uninfected control (not recorded which).

CDR3 bases: TGTGCCAGCAGTGGACAGGGGCATGGCTACACCTTC. Protein: CASSGQGHGYTF. V and J are TRBV6-1 and TRBJ1-2, with TRBD1 matching over 8 bases. Germline V lookup: CDR1 MNHNS, CDR2 SASEGT. The CDR3 spans 12 residues. V was clipped by 4 bases and J by 6 bases; unmatched bases: 1.